Sequencing of this T cell receptor (beta chain) was carried out in a study of CD4 and CD8 cells across lung adenocarcinoma regions. By frequency in the sample, this clonotype is medium-sized (0.01 to 0.1%). The patients had localized lung adenocarcinoma, a non-small cell subtype. CDR1 is SGHTA, CDR2 FQGNSA, per germline. This CDR3 has 14 amino acids. The ends were cut back, 3 bases at V and 6 bases at J, with 13 bases in the middle. TCRdb redid the calling of the PCR reads with MiXCR, one entry per CDR3 protein. Of roughly 10,000 distinct CDR3 sequences detected, 40% to 65% appear once; the ten largest clones hold 20%.

The sequence came from a male donor with lung adenocarcinoma. The CD4 and CD8 labels of this study may be unreliable. The V and J genes are TRBV7-2 and TRBJ2-3, with no clear D. Source material: CD4+ T cells from the center of a lung tumor. The chain's CDR3 is CASSFSPVSDTQYF. The DNA of the CDR3 is TGTGCCAGCAGCTTTTCTCCAGTCTCTGATACGCAGTATTTT.